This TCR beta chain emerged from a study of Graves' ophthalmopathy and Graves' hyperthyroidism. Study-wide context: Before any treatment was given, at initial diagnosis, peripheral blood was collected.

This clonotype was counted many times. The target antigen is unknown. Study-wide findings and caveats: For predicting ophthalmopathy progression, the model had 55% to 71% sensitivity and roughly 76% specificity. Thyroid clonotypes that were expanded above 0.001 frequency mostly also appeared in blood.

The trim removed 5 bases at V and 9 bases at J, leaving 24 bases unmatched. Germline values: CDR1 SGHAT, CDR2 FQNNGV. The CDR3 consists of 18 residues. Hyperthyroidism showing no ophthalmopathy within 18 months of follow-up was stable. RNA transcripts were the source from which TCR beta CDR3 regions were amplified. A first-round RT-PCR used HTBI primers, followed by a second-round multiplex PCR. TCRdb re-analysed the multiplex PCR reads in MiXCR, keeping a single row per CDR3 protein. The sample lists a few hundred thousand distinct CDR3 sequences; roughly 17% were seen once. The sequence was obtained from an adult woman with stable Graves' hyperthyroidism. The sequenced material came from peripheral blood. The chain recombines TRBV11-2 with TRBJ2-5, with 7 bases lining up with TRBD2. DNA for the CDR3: TGTGCCAGCAGCCGCCGCGGCAGGGCCGGCGGGAGAGGGGAGGCCCAGTACTTC. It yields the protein CASSRRGRAGGRGEAQYF.